This entry lists 28 T cell receptor beta chains sequenced from one sample in a study of shared clonotypes between healthy human individuals. TCRdb's copy holds only in-frame clones and misses some; the assay was immunoSEQ multiplex PCR. The repertoire has fewer than 3 million clones, just under 95% of them found once; the top ten carry about 0.36%. The sequencing sample was made of naive CD4+ T cells from PBMCs. As for subset: CD45RA+ positively selected. All receptors derive from a man younger than 35 in good health. Some clones in this sample may be carry-over from other donors' samples.

This chain links TRBV11-3 with TRBJ2-1; D unclear. V was pared by 0 bases and J by 12 bases, with 9 bases between. CDR1 SGHNT and CDR2 YENEEA come from the germline V gene. CDR3 length: 12 amino acids. This CDR3 reads CASSLDGTRQFF. CDR3 nucleotides: TGTGCCAGCAGCTTAGATGGTACGCGGCAGTTCTTC.

The V gene is TRBV2, the J gene TRBJ2-2, with 8 bases that match TRBD2. The CDR3 contains 15 residues. The germline V gene has CDR1 SNHLY and CDR2 FYNNEI. V was pared by 6 bases and J by 0 bases, with 3 bases of the junction left unmatched. DNA of the CDR3: TGTGCCAGCAGGAGAGCGGGGGCGAACACCGGGGAGCTGTTTTTT. Its translation is CASRRAGANTGELFF. The full variable domain, completed using reference TRBV2 and TRBJ2-2, is EPEVTQTPSHQVTQMGQEVILRCVPISNHLYFYWYRQILGQKVEFLVSFYNNEISEKSEIFDDQFSVERPDGSNFTLKIRSTKLEDSAMYFCASRRAGANTGELFFGEGSRLTVL.

The rearrangement joins TRBV9 to TRBJ1-4; D uncertain. V was pared by 8 bases and J by 7 bases, with 15 bases between. The CDR3 has 13 residues. From germline, CDR1 is SGDLS and CDR2 YYNGEE. The CDR3 protein is CASSRGKPEKLFF. CDR3 DNA sequence: TGTGCCAGTTCGAGAGGGAAGCCTGAAAAACTGTTTTTT.

The chain uses TRBV7-8 and TRBJ2-7; D remains ambiguous. The length of the CDR3 is 15 residues. V gave up 5 bases and J gave up 6 bases, with 20 bases separating them. Germline V gene lookup returns CDR1 SGHVS and CDR2 FQNEAQ. This chain's CDR3 is CASSTRSPNIPEQYF. In DNA, the CDR3 is TGTGCCAGCAGCACGAGATCGCCCAACATTCCCGAGCAGTACTTC.

The V gene is TRBV28, the J gene TRBJ1-2; 8 bases fit TRBD1. The V segment lost 1 base and the J segment 7 bases; nucleotides outside the gene matches: 11. The germline CDR1 and CDR2 sequences are MDHEN and SYDVKM. The CDR3 loop spans 16 amino acids. The CDR3 sequence is CASSLFAGGVLFGYTF. DNA for the CDR3: TGTGCCAGCAGTTTATTTGCAGGGGGCGTATTGTTTGGCTACACCTTC.

This clone showed up just a few times. CDR3 sequence: CASTPLFRDRVPYEQYF. CDR3 nucleotides: TGTGCCAGCACCCCCCTCTTCAGGGACAGGGTCCCCTACGAGCAGTACTTC. The chain has TRBV11-2 and TRBJ2-7, with 9 nucleotides matching TRBD1. The CDR3 totals 17 residues. Germline CDR1 and CDR2: SGHAT and FQNNGV. V shed 7 bases, J shed 2 bases, and the junction held 15 bases outside the gene matches.

This clone was observed once. The chain joins TRBV9 to TRBJ2-2; D is uncertain. This CDR3 has 16 residues. V was pared by 3 bases and J by 1 base, with 13 bases between. Germline V gene lookup returns CDR1 SGDLS and CDR2 YYNGEE. CDR3 residues: CASSADSRLNTGELFF. The CDR3 DNA is TGTGCCAGCAGCGCCGATAGCAGACTGAACACCGGGGAGCTGTTTTTT. Full variable domain (remainder filled in from reference TRBV9 and TRBJ2-2): DSGVTQTPKHLITATGQRVTLRCSPRSGDLSVYWYQQSLDQGLQFLIQYYNGEERAKGNILERFSAQQFPDLHSELNLSSLELGDSALYFCASSADSRLNTGELFFGEGSRLTVL.

The chain combines TRBV4-1 with TRBJ2-7, with TRBD2 identical over 9 bases. Germline V lookup: CDR1 MGHRA, CDR2 YSYEKL. With 6 bases clipped from V and 4 bases from J, the junction kept 10 bases outside the gene matches. The CDR3 has 15 amino acids. CDR3 sequence: CASSNRLADPYEQYF. Written as DNA, the CDR3 is TGCGCCAGCAGTAACCGACTAGCGGACCCTTACGAGCAGTACTTC.

This chain links TRBV7-6 with TRBJ2-5; D not resolved. Trimming removed 1 base at V and 4 bases at J, with 25 bases between. The germline CDR1 and CDR2 sequences are SGHVS and FNYEAQ. The CDR3 sequence is 19 residues long. Here the CDR3 reads CASSLGKWQIPFVGETQYF. The CDR3 nucleotides read TGTGCCAGCAGCTTAGGGAAATGGCAGATCCCCTTTGTTGGAGAGACCCAGTACTTC.

The chain combines TRBV7-9 with TRBJ2-7, with 11 bases aligning to TRBD1. The CDR3 is 14 residues long. Germline V gene data show CDR1 as SEHNR and CDR2 as FQNEAQ (reference sequence). Trimming took 5 bases from V and 5 from J; bases not matched to a gene: 5. In DNA, the CDR3 is TGTGCCAGCAGCAGGACAGGGGGCTTCGACGAGCAGTACTTC. This codes for CASSRTGGFDEQYF.

For this clone: This sample also contains other DNA sequences that code for the same CDR3. The chain combines TRBV11-2 with TRBJ1-5; no firm D call. Per the germline V gene, CDR1 is SGHAT and CDR2 is FQNNGV. The CDR3 extends over 13 amino acids. With 5 bases removed from V and 3 bases from J, the gap between germline ends came to 8 bases. Here the CDR3 reads CASSPSPNQPQHF. CDR3 bases: TGTGCCAGCAGCCCCAGCCCCAATCAGCCCCAGCATTTT.

Remarks on this clone: In the same sample, other DNA sequences code for this CDR3. The chain links TRBV7-8 to TRBJ2-7; 9 bases match TRBD2. Trimming at V came to 1 base and at J to 7 bases, leaving 14 bases not matched to a gene. This CDR3 has 17 residues. CDR1 and CDR2 from the germline V gene are SGHVS and FQNEAQ. The CDR3 nucleotides are TGTGCCAGCAGCTTAGTGGAGCCTAGCGGGATCGGGGGGGAGCAGTACTTC. The encoded protein is CASSLVEPSGIGGEQYF.

The chain is built from TRBV2 and TRBJ2-7, with D possibly being TRBD2 (5 bases). Germline assignment: CDR1 SNHLY and CDR2 FYNNEI. V dropped 2 bases and J dropped 13 bases, with 15 bases sitting between them. The CDR3 sequence is 12 residues long. The CDR3 region is CASSERTPAVYF. DNA for the CDR3: TGTGCCAGCAGTGAAAGGACTCCCGCAGTATACTTC.

This chain uses TRBV5-5 with TRBJ2-7; the D is unclear. The CDR3 is made up of 11 amino acids. V was trimmed by 4 bases and J by 2 bases, leaving 4 bases between them. Looked up from germline, CDR1 is SGHKS and CDR2 is YYEKEE (reference sequence). The CDR3 loop reads CASSGPYEQYF. In DNA form, the CDR3 reads TGTGCCAGCAGCGGCCCCTACGAGCAGTACTTC.

The chain is built from TRBV18 and TRBJ2-7; D gene uncertain. With 0 bases removed from V and 2 bases from J, the gap between germline ends came to 8 bases. The CDR3 has 14 amino acids. Germline lookup yields CDR1 KGHSH and CDR2 LQKENI. CDR3 protein: CASSPPLGTYEQYF. In DNA form, the CDR3 reads TGTGCCAGCTCACCACCGCTGGGGACCTACGAGCAGTACTTC.

CDR3 sequence reads: CASSLDGNEQFF. As DNA, the CDR3 is TGTGCCAGCAGCTTGGATGGCAATGAGCAGTTCTTC. The chain combines TRBV5-6 with TRBJ2-1; D unclear. CDR1 SGHDT and CDR2 YYEEEE come from the germline V gene. This CDR3 has 12 amino acids. The germline V and J ends were trimmed by 0 bases and 6 bases, with 4 bases remaining between them.

This chain uses TRBV9 with TRBJ2-3; tentatively, D is TRBD2 (6 bases). The CDR3 is 15 amino acids. CDR1 and CDR2 (germline): SGDLS, YYNGEE. Trimming shortened V by 0 bases and J by 4 bases, and 12 bases separated the two germline ends. In nucleotides, the CDR3 is TGTGCCAGCAGCGTAGCTTCGGGAGTGCCAGATACGCAGTATTTT. Its protein is CASSVASGVPDTQYF. Supplemented by reference TRBV9 and TRBJ2-3, the full variable domain reads DSGVTQTPKHLITATGQRVTLRCSPRSGDLSVYWYQQSLDQGLQFLIQYYNGEERAKGNILERFSAQQFPDLHSELNLSSLELGDSALYFCASSVASGVPDTQYFGPGTRLTVL.

The sample holds one count of this clone. The chain carries TRBV7-6 and TRBJ2-1; perhaps TRBD2 as D (5 bases). The CDR3 spans 15 residues. With 2 bases removed from V and 7 bases from J, the gap between germline ends came to 15 bases. From germline, CDR1 is SGHVS and CDR2 FNYEAQ. CDR3 residues: CASSLRAEEGNEQFF. The CDR3 DNA follows: TGTGCCAGCAGCTTAAGAGCGGAGGAAGGAAATGAGCAGTTCTTC.

This CDR3 is CATSSGLAGGTSRDEQFF. Here the CDR3 DNA reads TGTGCCACCTCGTCCGGACTAGCGGGAGGGACGAGTCGTGATGAGCAGTTCTTC. J is TRBJ2-1 and V is TRBV19; 15 nucleotides align to TRBD2. After removal of 10 bases from V and 8 bases from J, the junction contained 18 bases not matched to a gene. CDR1 and CDR2 from the germline V gene are LNHDA and SQIVND (reference sequence). The CDR3 consists of 18 residues.

This rearrangement joins TRBV9 to TRBJ2-1; D might be TRBD1 (6 bases). V dropped 1 base and J dropped 12 bases, with 14 bases sitting between them. CDR3 length: 13 amino acids. Germline values: CDR1 SGDLS, CDR2 YYNGEE. The chain's CDR3 is CASSVTDRTRQFF. DNA for the CDR3: TGTGCCAGCAGCGTAACCGACAGGACGCGGCAGTTCTTC.

Notes on this clone: This sample also contains other DNA sequences that code for the same CDR3. J is TRBJ1-4 and V is TRBV5-1, with 8 bases that match TRBD1. J was trimmed by 7 bases and V by 0 bases; bases with no gene match: 2. Per the germline V gene, CDR1 is SGHRS and CDR2 is YFSETQ. The CDR3 extends over 14 amino acids. The CDR3 is CASSLGTGSEKLFF. CDR3 sequence (DNA): TGCGCCAGCAGCTTGGGGACAGGGAGTGAAAAACTGTTTTTT.

This chain connects TRBV9 to TRBJ2-3; D gene unclear. The V end was cut by 6 bases, the J end by 3 bases, with 17 bases between. The CDR3 covers 15 residues. Looked up from germline, CDR1 is SGDLS and CDR2 is YYNGEE. CDR3 in amino acids: CASMLGASGTDTQYF. The CDR3 nucleotides are TGTGCCAGCATGCTCGGAGCGTCAGGAACAGATACGCAGTATTTT.

This chain connects TRBV10-3 to TRBJ2-1; 9 bases agree with TRBD1. With 3 bases clipped from V and 4 bases from J, the junction kept 4 bases outside the gene matches. From germline, CDR1 is ENHRY and CDR2 SYGVKD. This CDR3 has 15 amino acids. CDR3 DNA sequence: TGTGCCATCAGTGACGGACAGGGGCCATACAATGAGCAGTTCTTC. Translating it yields CAISDGQGPYNEQFF.

V and J are TRBV19 and TRBJ2-2; weak D call: TRBD2 (7 bases). This CDR3 spans 18 amino acids. Per germline, CDR1 LNHDA and CDR2 SQIVND (reference sequence). Trimming shortened V by 5 bases and J by 5 bases, and 24 bases separated the two germline ends. The CDR3 nucleotides are TGTGCCAGTAGTCCTGCTCGGGGGGCGCTTGGTCAAACCGGGGAGCTGTTTTTT. It yields the protein CASSPARGALGQTGELFF.

Note on this clone: Different DNA sequences within this sample yield the same CDR3. The genes are TRBV9 and TRBJ2-5; TRBD2 agrees at 7 bases. This CDR3 comprises 14 residues. V gave up 0 bases and J gave up 4 bases; unmatched junction bases: 3. Germline V gene sequence: CDR1 SGDLS, CDR2 YYNGEE. The CDR3: CASSVAGGGETQYF. The CDR3 DNA reads TGTGCCAGCAGCGTAGCGGGCGGGGGAGAGACCCAGTACTTC.

This sequence joins TRBV7-3 and TRBJ2-4, with 8 bases matching TRBD1. The V gene end was trimmed by 5 bases and the J gene end by 0 bases; junction bases not matched to a gene: 6. The CDR3 is made up of 16 amino acids. Germline assignment: CDR1 SGHTA and CDR2 FQGTGA. The CDR3 loop reads CASSPGQGLAKNIQYF. CDR3 nucleotide sequence: TGTGCCAGCAGCCCCGGACAGGGATTAGCCAAAAACATTCAGTACTTC.

The chain carries TRBV7-9 and TRBJ1-1; 9 positions match TRBD1. CDR3 length equals 16 residues. Germline CDR1 is SEHNR and CDR2 is FQNEAQ (reference sequence). V shed 5 bases and J 3 bases; nucleotides not matched to a gene: 10. Written as DNA, the CDR3 is TGTGCCAGCAGCCCCGGGACAGGGATGAAGGACACTGAAGCTTTCTTT. Amino acid sequence: CASSPGTGMKDTEAFF.

The V call is TRBV11-3, the J call TRBJ2-1; D is unresolved. Germline loops: CDR1 SGHNT, CDR2 YENEEA. Trimming pared 0 bases from V and 3 bases from J, leaving 15 bases between. CDR3 length: 17 residues. CDR3 DNA: TGTGCCAGCAGCTTAGATTCCGCCCGTTGGGGCTACAATGAGCAGTTCTTC. The encoded protein is CASSLDSARWGYNEQFF.